The TCR beta chain described here comes from a study of blood T cell repertoires in COVID-19. Overall study context: Samples came from the United States, Italy and Spain, spanning acute and convalescent COVID-19. PBMCs, B-cell-depleted T cells, or T cells provided the cDNA or gDNA that made up the material.

Per the authors' pipeline: Reference gene primer amplification in the assay estimated nucleated cell counts. Libraries were prepared by immunoSEQ multiplex PCR; TCRdb keeps only in-frame clonotypes and omits some of them. V and J calls and clone size are copied from that table; D and trimming were computed from the DNA. The top ten hold roughly 15% of the sample, which has approximately 88,000 clones, approximately 81% seen once. The sequenced sample consisted of peripheral blood. The receptor's source is a woman aged 70-85 years with acute or convalescent COVID-19.

This chain's CDR3 is CASRGLYDAYNEQFF. The CDR3 coding sequence is TGTGCCAGCAGAGGACTTTATGACGCCTACAATGAGCAGTTCTTC. The chain links TRBV2 to TRBJ2-1; the D gene is possibly TRBD2 (5 bases). Per germline, CDR1 SNHLY and CDR2 FYNNEI. Trimming left V 6 bases short and J 2 bases short, with 14 bases between. The CDR3 extends over 15 amino acids.